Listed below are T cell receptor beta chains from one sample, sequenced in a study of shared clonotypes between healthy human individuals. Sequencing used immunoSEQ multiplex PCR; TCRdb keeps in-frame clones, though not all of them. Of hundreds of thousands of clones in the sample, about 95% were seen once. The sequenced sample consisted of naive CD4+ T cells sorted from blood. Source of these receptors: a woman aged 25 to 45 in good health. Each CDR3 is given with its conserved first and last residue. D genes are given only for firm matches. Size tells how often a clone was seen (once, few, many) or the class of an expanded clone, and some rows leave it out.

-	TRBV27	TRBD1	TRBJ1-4	CASSSYPGQGVEKLFF	TGTGCCAGCAGTTCCTACCCGGGACAGGGGGTTGAAAAACTGTTTTTT
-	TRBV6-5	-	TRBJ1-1	CASSYSQRGGEAFF	TGTGCCAGCAGTTACTCTCAAAGGGGAGGTGAAGCTTTCTTT
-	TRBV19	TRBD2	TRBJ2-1	CASSLGLAGGNDEQFF	TGTGCCAGTAGTTTGGGACTAGCGGGAGGTAACGATGAGCAGTTCTTC
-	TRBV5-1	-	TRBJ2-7	CASSDGGFFEQYF	TGCGCCAGCAGCGACGGGGGATTTTTCGAGCAGTACTTC
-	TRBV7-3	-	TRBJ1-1	CASSLARQNTEAFF	TGTGCCAGCAGCTTAGCACGACAGAACACTGAAGCTTTCTTT
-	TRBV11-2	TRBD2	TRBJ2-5	CASSLALLGGKEAQYF	TGTGCCAGCAGCTTAGCCTTGTTGGGGGGGAAAGAGGCCCAGTACTTC
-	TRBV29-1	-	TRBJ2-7	CSGTGPTYEQYF	TGCAGCGGGACCGGGCCGACATACGAGCAGTACTTC
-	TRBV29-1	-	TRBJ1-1	CSVEVDGAFF	TGCAGCGTTGAAGTGGATGGGGCTTTCTTT
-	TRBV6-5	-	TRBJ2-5	CASGVRRGRYETQYF	TGTGCCAGCGGGGTCCGGCGGGGGCGGTATGAGACCCAGTACTTC
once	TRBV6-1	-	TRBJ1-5	CASSEVVRDGPQHF	TGTGCCAGCAGTGAAGTAGTCCGCGACGGGCCCCAGCATTTT
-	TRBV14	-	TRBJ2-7	CASSQGIGRGNYEQYF	TGTGCCAGCAGCCAAGGGATAGGACGGGGAAACTACGAGCAGTACTTC
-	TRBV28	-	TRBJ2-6	CASSQGGSGANVLTF	TGTGCCAGCAGTCAAGGGGGCTCTGGGGCCAACGTCCTGACTTTC
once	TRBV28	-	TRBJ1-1	CASSSDSGNTEAFF	TGTGCCAGCAGTTCGGACAGTGGTAACACTGAAGCTTTCTTT
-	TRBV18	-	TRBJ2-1	CASSPGPDRNNEQFF	TGTGCCAGCTCACCTGGTCCGGACAGAAACAATGAGCAGTTCTTC
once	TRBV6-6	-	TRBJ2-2	CASSYSTGYAGELFF	TGTGCCAGCAGTTACTCGACAGGTTATGCCGGGGAGCTGTTTTTT
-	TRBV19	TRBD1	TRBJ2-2	CAGTGNTGELFF	TGTGCCGGGACAGGGAACACCGGGGAGCTGTTTTTT
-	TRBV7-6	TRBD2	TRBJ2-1	CASSFLAGASYNEQFF	TGTGCCAGCAGTTTTTTAGCGGGGGCTTCCTACAATGAGCAGTTCTTC
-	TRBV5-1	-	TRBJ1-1	CASSLLGGAYTEAFF	TGCGCCAGCAGCTTGTTGGGGGGCGCGTACACTGAAGCTTTCTTT
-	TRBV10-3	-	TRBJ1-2	CAISWDSSYGYTF	TGTGCCATCAGTTGGGACTCCAGTTATGGCTACACCTTC
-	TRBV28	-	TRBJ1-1	CASTTGGAANTEAFF	TGTGCCAGCACCACAGGTGGAGCGGCGAACACTGAAGCTTTCTTT
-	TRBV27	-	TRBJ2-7	CASSLSWVRGDEQYF	TGTGCCAGCAGTTTATCGTGGGTGCGAGGCGACGAGCAGTACTTC
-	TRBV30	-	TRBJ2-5	CAWSWGSETQYF	TGTGCCTGGAGTTGGGGGAGTGAGACCCAGTACTTC
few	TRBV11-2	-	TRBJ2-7	CASSNGPVHEQYF	TGTGCCAGCAGCAACGGGCCCGTACACGAGCAGTACTTC
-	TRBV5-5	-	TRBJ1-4	CASSGTLGEKLFF	TGTGCCAGCAGCGGGACACTGGGAGAAAAACTGTTTTTT
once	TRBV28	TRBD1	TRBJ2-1	CASSLSGTGKHEQFF	TGTGCCAGCAGTTTATCCGGGACAGGGAAACATGAGCAGTTCTTC
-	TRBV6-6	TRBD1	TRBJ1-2	CASSYSGGTGKGYTF	TGTGCCAGCAGTTACTCGGGGGGGACAGGGAAAGGCTACACCTTC
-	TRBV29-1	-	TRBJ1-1	CSAALVGDPNTEAFF	TGCAGCGCCGCACTAGTGGGGGATCCGAACACTGAAGCTTTCTTT
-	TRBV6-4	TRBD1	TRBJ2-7	CASEKVGDRGIPYEQYF	TGTGCCAGCGAAAAGGTGGGCGACAGGGGGATACCCTACGAGCAGTACTTC
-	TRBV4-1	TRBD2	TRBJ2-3	CATKLAYWADTQYF	TGCGCCACTAAACTAGCGTATTGGGCAGATACGCAGTATTTT
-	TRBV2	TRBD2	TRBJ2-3	CATRAGGYTDTQYF	TGTGCCACCAGAGCGGGAGGGTACACAGATACGCAGTATTTT
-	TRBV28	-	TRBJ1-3	CASSLGVSSGNTIYF	TGTGCCAGCAGTTTGGGGGTCAGCTCTGGAAACACCATATATTTT
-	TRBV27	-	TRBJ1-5	CASSLLEGGQPQHF	TGTGCCAGCAGTTTATTAGAAGGTGGACAGCCCCAGCATTTT
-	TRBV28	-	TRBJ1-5	CASRQQGGGNQPQHF	TGTGCCAGCAGGCAACAGGGAGGCGGCAATCAGCCCCAGCATTTT
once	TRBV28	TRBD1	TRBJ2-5	CASSSGQGGSPYEQYF	TGTGCCAGCAGTTCGGGACAGGGGGGGAGTCCCTATGAACAGTACTTC
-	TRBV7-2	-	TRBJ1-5	CASSLVSYSNQPQHF	TGTGCCAGCAGCTTAGTTAGCTATAGCAATCAGCCCCAGCATTTT
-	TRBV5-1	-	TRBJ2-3	CASSLARQGPDTQYF	TGCGCCAGCAGCTTGGCTCGGCAGGGCCCAGATACGCAGTATTTT
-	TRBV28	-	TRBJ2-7	CALYAGYEQYF	TGTGCCCTCTATGCCGGGTACGAGCAGTACTTC
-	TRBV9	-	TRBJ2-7	CASSPPQDGDEQYF	TGTGCCAGCAGCCCTCCACAGGACGGCGACGAGCAGTACTTC
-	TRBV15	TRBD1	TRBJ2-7	CATSRGGQGIHEQYF	TGTGCCACCAGCAGAGGGGGACAGGGGATCCACGAGCAGTACTTC
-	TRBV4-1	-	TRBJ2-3	CASSQTSRDSRYF	TGCGCCAGCAGCCAAACTAGCCGGGATAGTAGGTATTTT
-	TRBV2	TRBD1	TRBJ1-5	CASSETGGQPQHF	TGTGCCAGCAGTGAGACAGGGGGCCAGCCCCAGCATTTT
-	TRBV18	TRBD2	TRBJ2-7	CASSPPNLAGGRTYEQYF	TGTGCCAGCTCACCACCGAATCTAGCGGGAGGGCGCACCTACGAGCAGTACTTC